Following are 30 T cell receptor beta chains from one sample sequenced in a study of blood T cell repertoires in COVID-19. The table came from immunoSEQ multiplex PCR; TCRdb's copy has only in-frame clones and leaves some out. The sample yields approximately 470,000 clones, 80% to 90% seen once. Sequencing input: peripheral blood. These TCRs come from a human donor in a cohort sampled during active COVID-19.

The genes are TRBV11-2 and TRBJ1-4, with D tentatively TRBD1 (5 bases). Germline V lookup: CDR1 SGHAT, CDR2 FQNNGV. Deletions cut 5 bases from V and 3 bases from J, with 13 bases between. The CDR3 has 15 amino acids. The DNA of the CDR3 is TGTGCCAGCAGCCAAGGGCAGGGCCCTAATGAAAAACTGTTTTTT. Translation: CASSQGQGPNEKLFF.

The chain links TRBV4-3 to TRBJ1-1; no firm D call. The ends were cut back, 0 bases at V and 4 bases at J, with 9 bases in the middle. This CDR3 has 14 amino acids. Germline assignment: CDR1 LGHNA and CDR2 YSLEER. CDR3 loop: CASSQDIRSTEAFF. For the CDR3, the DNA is TGCGCCAGCAGCCAAGATATTAGGAGCACTGAAGCTTTCTTT.

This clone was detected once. The CDR3 nucleotides read TGTGCCAGCAGAGCGACTAGCGGGAGGGACTACGAGCAGTACTTC. It translates to CASRATSGRDYEQYF. The J gene is TRBJ2-7, the V gene TRBV6-5; the match to TRBD2 covers 14 bases. Germline loops: CDR1 MNHEY, CDR2 SVGAGI. Trimming took 6 bases from V and 3 from J; bases not matched to a gene: 4. The CDR3 covers 15 residues.

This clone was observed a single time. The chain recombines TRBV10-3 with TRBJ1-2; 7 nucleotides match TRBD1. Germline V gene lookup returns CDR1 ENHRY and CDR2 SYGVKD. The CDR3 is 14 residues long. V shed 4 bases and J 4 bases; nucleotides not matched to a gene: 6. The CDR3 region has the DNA TGTGCCATCAGTGGGGAAGGGGGCGCCTATGGCTACACCTTC. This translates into CAISGEGGAYGYTF.

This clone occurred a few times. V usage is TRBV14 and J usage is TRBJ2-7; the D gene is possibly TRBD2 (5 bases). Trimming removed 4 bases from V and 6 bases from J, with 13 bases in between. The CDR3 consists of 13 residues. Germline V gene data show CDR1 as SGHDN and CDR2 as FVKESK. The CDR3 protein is CASSLGVLAEQYF. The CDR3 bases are TGTGCCAGCAGCCTCGGGGTGCTTGCCGAGCAGTACTTC.

The CDR3 region has the DNA TGCGCCAGCAGCCAAGGGGCAGGGCTCTCGATGAACACTGAAGCTTTCTTT. Protein product: CASSQGAGLSMNTEAFF. The chain has TRBV4-1 and TRBJ1-1; a possible D gene is TRBD1 (5 bases). The CDR3 totals 17 residues. V shed 1 base and J shed 0 bases, with 15 bases lying between them. Looked up from germline, CDR1 is MGHRA and CDR2 is YSYEKL.

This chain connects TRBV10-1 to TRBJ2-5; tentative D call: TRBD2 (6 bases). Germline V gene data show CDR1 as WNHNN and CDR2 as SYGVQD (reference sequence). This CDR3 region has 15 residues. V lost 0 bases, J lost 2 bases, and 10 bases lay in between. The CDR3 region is CASSESGGSQETQYF. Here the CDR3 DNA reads TGCGCCAGCAGTGAGTCAGGAGGGTCTCAAGAGACCCAGTACTTC.

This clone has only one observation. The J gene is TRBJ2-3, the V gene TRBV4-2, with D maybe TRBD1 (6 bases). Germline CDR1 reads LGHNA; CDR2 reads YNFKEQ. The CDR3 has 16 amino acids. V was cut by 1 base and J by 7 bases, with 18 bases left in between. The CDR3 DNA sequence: TGTGCCAGCAGCCAAGGGGGGCGGGTCGCGTTATATACGCAGTATTTT. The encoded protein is CASSQGGRVALYTQYF.

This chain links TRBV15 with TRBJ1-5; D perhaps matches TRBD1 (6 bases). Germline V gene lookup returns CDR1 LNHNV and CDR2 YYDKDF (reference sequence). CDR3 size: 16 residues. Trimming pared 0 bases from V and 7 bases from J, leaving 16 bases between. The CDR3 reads CATSRDQVGGQQPQHF. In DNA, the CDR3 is TGTGCCACCAGCAGAGATCAGGTCGGGGGGCAGCAGCCCCAGCATTTT.

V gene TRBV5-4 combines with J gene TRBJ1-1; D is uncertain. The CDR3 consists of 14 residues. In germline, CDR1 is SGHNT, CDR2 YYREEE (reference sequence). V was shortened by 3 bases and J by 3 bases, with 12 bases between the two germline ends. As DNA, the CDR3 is TGTGCCAGCAGCTATGAGATGGGAGACACTGAAGCTTTCTTT. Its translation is CASSYEMGDTEAFF.

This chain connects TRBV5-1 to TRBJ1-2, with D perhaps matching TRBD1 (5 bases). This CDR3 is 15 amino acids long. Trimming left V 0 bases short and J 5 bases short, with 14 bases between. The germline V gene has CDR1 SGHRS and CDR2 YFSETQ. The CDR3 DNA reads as TGCGCCAGCAGCTTGGCCGGGGGAAACGCTTATGGCTACACCTTC. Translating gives CASSLAGGNAYGYTF.

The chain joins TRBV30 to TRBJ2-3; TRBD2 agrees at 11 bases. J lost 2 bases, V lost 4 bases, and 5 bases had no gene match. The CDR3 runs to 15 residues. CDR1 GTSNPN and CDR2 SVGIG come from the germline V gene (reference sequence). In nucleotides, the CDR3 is TGTGCCTGGATGGGACTAGCGGACTTCACAGATACGCAGTATTTT. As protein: CAWMGLADFTDTQYF.

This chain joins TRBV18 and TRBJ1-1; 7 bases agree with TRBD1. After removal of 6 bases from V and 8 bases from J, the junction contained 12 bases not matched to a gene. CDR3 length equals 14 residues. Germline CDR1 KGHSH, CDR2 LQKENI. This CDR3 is CASSTGDKTKEAFF. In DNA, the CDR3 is TGTGCCAGCTCCACAGGGGACAAGACAAAAGAAGCTTTCTTT.

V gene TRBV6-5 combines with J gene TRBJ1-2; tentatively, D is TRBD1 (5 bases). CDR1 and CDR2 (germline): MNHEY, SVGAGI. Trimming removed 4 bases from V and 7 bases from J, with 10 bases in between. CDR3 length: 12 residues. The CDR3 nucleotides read TGTGCCAGCAGTTCCCGACAGAGTGGCTACACCTTC. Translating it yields CASSSRQSGYTF.

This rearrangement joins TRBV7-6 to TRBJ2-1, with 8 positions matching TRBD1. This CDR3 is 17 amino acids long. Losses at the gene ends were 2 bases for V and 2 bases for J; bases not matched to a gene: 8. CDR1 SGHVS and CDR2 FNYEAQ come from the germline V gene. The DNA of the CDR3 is TGTGCCAGCAGCTTATCCCAACAGGGGGGAGCCTACAATGAGCAGTTCTTC. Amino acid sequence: CASSLSQQGGAYNEQFF.

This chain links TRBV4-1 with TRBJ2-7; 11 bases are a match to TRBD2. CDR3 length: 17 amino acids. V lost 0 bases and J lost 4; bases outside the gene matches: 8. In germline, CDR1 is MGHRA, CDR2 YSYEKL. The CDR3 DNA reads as TGCGCCAGCAGCCAAGATCGACTAGCGGGAATCGTTTACGAGCAGTACTTC. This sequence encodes CASSQDRLAGIVYEQYF.

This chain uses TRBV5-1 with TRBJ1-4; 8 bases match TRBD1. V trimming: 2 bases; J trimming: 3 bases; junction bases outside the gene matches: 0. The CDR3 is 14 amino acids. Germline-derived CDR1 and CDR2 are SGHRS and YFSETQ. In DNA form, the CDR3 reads TGCGCCAGCAGCTTACAGGGGGCTAATGAAAAACTGTTTTTT. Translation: CASSLQGANEKLFF.

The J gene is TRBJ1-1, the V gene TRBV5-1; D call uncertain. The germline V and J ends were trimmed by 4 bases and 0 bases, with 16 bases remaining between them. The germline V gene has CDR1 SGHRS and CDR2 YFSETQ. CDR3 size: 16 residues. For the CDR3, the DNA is TGCGCCAGCAGCGCCGCAGGCTACCAGATGAACACTGAAGCTTTCTTT. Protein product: CASSAAGYQMNTEAFF.

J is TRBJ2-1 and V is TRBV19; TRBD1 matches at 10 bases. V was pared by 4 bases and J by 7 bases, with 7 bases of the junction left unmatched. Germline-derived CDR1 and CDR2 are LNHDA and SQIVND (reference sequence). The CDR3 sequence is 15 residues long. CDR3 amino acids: CASSNPGQGINEQFF. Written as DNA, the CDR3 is TGTGCCAGTAGTAACCCGGGACAGGGGATAAATGAGCAGTTCTTC.

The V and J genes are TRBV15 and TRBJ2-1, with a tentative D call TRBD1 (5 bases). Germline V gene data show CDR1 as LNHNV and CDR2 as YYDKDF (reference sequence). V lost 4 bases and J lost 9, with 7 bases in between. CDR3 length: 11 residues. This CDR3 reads CATSKQAEQFF. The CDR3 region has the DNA TGTGCCACCAGCAAACAGGCTGAGCAGTTCTTC.

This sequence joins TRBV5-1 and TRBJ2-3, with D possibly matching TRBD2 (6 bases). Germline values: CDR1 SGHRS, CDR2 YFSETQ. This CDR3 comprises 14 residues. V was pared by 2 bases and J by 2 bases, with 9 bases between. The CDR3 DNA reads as TGCGCCAGCAGCTTCGCTAGCGTCACAGATACGCAGTATTTT. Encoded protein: CASSFASVTDTQYF.

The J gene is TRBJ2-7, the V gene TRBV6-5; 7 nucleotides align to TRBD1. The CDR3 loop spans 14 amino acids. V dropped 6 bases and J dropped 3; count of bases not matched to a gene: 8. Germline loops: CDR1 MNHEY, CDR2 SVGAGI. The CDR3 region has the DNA TGTGCCAGCAGACCACCGGGACAGTACTACGAGCAGTACTTC. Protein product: CASRPPGQYYEQYF.

The CDR3, as DNA: TGTGCCAGCAGCTTTCTCTCTGGGGCCAACGTCCTGACTTTC. Its translation is CASSFLSGANVLTF. The chain combines TRBV11-3 with TRBJ2-6; D is ambiguous. Germline values: CDR1 SGHNT, CDR2 YENEEA. V was cut by 3 bases and J by 0 bases, with 3 bases left in between. This CDR3 has 14 amino acids.

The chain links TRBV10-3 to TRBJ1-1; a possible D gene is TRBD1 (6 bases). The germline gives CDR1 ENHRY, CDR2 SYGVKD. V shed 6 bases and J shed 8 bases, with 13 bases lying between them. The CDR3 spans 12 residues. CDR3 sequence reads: CAISGTSVEAFF. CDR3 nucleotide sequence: TGTGCCATCAGCGGGACATCGGTGGAAGCTTTCTTT.

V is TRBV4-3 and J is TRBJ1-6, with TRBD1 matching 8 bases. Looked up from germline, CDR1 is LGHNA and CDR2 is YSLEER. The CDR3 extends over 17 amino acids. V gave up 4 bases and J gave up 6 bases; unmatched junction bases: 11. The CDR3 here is CASSPRAGTGLNSPLHF. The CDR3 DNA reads TGCGCCAGCAGCCCCCGCGCCGGGACAGGACTTAATTCACCCCTCCACTTT.

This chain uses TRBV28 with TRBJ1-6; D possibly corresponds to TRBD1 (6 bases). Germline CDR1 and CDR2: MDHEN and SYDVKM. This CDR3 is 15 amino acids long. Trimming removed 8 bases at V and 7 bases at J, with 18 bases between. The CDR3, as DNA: TGTGCCAGCCGCGGGGGCGGTCACACGAATTCACCCCTCCACTTT. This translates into CASRGGGHTNSPLHF.

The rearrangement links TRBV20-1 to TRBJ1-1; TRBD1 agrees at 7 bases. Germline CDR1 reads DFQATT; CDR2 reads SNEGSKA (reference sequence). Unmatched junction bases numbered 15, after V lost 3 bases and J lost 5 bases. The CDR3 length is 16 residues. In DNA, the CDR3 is TGCAGTGCTAGTATATGGGACAGTGAGATCGAGACTGAAGCTTTCTTT. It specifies CSASIWDSEIETEAFF.

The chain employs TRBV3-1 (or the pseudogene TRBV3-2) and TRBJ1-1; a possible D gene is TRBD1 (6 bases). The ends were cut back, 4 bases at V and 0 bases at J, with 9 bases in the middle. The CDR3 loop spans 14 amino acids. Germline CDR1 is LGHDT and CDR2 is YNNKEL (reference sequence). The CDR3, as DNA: TGTGCCAGCAGCCCCTACAGGGTGAACACTGAAGCTTTCTTT. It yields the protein CASSPYRVNTEAFF.

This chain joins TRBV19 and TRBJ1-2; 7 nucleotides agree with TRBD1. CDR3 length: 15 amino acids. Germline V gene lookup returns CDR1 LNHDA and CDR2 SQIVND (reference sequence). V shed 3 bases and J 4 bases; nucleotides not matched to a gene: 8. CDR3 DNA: TGTGCCAGTAGTATGAAGGGGGCGACGGGCTATGGCTACACCTTC. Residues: CASSMKGATGYGYTF.

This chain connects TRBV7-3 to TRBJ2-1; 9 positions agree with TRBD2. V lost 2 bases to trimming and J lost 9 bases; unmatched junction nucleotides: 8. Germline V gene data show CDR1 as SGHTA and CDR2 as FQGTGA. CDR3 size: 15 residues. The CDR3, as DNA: TGTGCCAGCAGCTTACAACAGGGACTAGCATTTGAGCAGTTCTTC. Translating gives CASSLQQGLAFEQFF.